This T cell receptor beta chain was retrieved from a study of cytomegalovirus exposure and HLA in healthy donors. On this clone: Its matching antigen is unknown. The junction and the germline gene differ at one end; a read error may be behind it.

Amplification used 60 Vbeta primers and 13 Jbeta primers. Produced via immunoSEQ multiplex PCR; TCRdb's table is partial and in-frame only. The table has about 200,000 clones, less than 85% seen once; the top ten hold approximately 0.6%. Germline V gene lookup returns CDR1 MNHEY and CDR2 SMNVEV (reference sequence). The CDR3 has 15 amino acids. Study-level points and caveats: In all likelihood, a cluster of highly shared sequence variants was a sequencing artifact. Across HLA loci, a later analysis found differing TCR association rates, with DRB1 most and HLA-C fewest.

The receptor's source is a man in his late teens or twenties in good health and CMV-seronegative. The specimen was PBMCs. The J gene is TRBJ1-5, the V gene TRBV27; TRBD1 matches 8 bases. The CDR3 spells CASSFAPGGNQPQHF. DNA for the CDR3: TGTGCCAGCAGTTTCGCTCCAGGGGGCAACCAGCCCCAGCATTTT.